This T cell receptor (beta chain) stems from a study of OX40 agonist ivuxolimab in advanced cancers. At the level of the study: Eligibility admitted prior anti-PD-1, anti-PD-L1 or anti-CTLA-4 therapy; 30% to 40% had some. Among those treated, three patients had partial responses, one with hepatocellular carcinoma and two with cutaneous melanoma.

Findings and limits, study-wide: At 0.1 to 3.0 mg/kg and by week 6, clonal expansion occurred in CD4+ and CD8+ blood T cells. The average count of expanded clones was higher among CD8+ T cells than among CD4+.

This clone was picked up one time. What it recognizes is unknown. TCRdb's table, derived via immunoSEQ multiplex PCR, lists solely in-frame clones and lacks some. The sample has 75,000 to 100,000 clones, about 80% seen once; the top ten hold less than 3.5%. CDR3 length: 15 amino acids. V was clipped by 1 base and J by 4 bases, with 13 bases between them. Germline CDR1 KGHSH, CDR2 LQKENI. This chain connects TRBV18 to TRBJ1-2; no clear D gene. The sample in question was CD4+ or CD8+ T cells sorted from blood, obtained in a trial of the OX40 agonist ivuxolimab. This receptor was obtained from an adult with an advanced solid tumor such as melanoma, head and neck, liver or kidney cancer. CDR3 amino acids: CASSPQAEEGYGYTF. CDR3 coding DNA: TGTGCCAGCTCACCACAAGCTGAGGAGGGCTATGGCTACACCTTC.